Following are 32 T cell receptor beta chains from one sample sequenced in a study of blood T cells in healthy people across ages. Together with a sample-barcoded 5' primer, a J-beta primer mix was included in a second PCR lasting about 7 to 12 cycles. MiXCR, run by TCRdb on the 5' RACE reads, gives a single entry per CDR3 protein. The sample yields 1.6 million or so distinct CDR3 sequences, about 31% seen once. Sequencing was done on a sample of blood. These receptors were obtained from a woman aged 25 to 39 in good health.

This chain connects TRBV6-1 to TRBJ2-1; D unresolved. Between the trimmed V and J ends, which lost 2 bases and 8 bases, there was a span of 10 bases. This CDR3 comprises 13 residues. Germline V CDR1 and CDR2: MNHNS, SASEGT. This chain's CDR3 is CASSENPRDEQFF. The CDR3 DNA reads as TGTGCCAGCAGTGAAAATCCCCGGGATGAGCAGTTCTTC.

The chain joins TRBV6-2 or TRBV6-3 to TRBJ2-5; no definite D call. The ends were cut back, 6 bases at V and 7 bases at J, with 21 bases in the middle. Germline CDR1 is MNHEY and CDR2 is SVGEGT. This CDR3 region has 15 residues. CDR3 loop: CASSHPDGFLGTQYF. CDR3 sequence (DNA): TGTGCCAGCAGCCACCCCGACGGGTTTCTTGGGACCCAGTACTTC.

Concerning this clonotype: A much larger clone differs by one base, so this may be a read error. The CDR3, as DNA: TGCAGCGTTGTCCGGGACGGGGACCCCTACGAGCAGTACTTC. The encoded protein is CSVVRDGDPYEQYF. This sequence joins TRBV29-1 and TRBJ2-5; the D call may be TRBD1 or TRBD2 (5 bases each). The tail of the sequence fits TRBJ2-7 better, so the J call may be wrong. In germline, CDR1 is SQVTM, CDR2 ANQGSEA. The CDR3 sequence is 14 residues long.

This clonotype has at least ten counts. The chain uses TRBV12-3 or TRBV12-4 and TRBJ2-5; possibly TRBD2 for D (5 bases). This CDR3 contains 14 residues. V lost 3 bases and J 13 bases, leaving 21 bases between the germline ends. The CDR3 spells CASSFRTEEVSRYF. The CDR3 DNA sequence: TGTGCCAGCAGTTTTCGGACGGAGGAGGTTTCGAGGTACTTC.

The chain links TRBV12-3 or TRBV12-4 to TRBJ1-2, with 8 nucleotides matching TRBD1. V dropped 1 base and J dropped 6; count of bases not matched to a gene: 7. The CDR3 runs to 15 residues. The CDR3 coding sequence is TGTGCCAGCAGTTTAGGGGCAGGGGGCCGCCATGGCTACACCTTC. Translating it yields CASSLGAGGRHGYTF.

There are a few counts of this clonotype. CDR3 region: CASSLGVHGLAHEQFF. CDR3 bases: TGTGCCAGCAGCTTGGGAGTCCACGGACTAGCCCATGAGCAGTTCTTC. The chain employs TRBV5-6 and TRBJ2-1, with TRBD2 matching 8 bases. Germline V gives CDR1 SGHDT, CDR2 YYEEEE. This CDR3 is 16 amino acids long. Trimming cost V 0 bases and J 8 bases; bases outside gene matches: 10. Together with reference TRBV5-6 and TRBJ2-1, the CDR3 gives the full variable domain: DAGVTQSPTHLIKTRGQQVTLRCSPKSGHDTVSWYQQALGQGPQFIFQYYEEEERQRGNFPDRFSGHQFPNYSSELNVNALLLGDSALYLCASSLGVHGLAHEQFFGPGTRLTVL.

The rearrangement uses TRBV29-1 and TRBJ1-1; D not certain. Trimming took off 7 bases at V and 1 base at J, with 13 bases between the two ends. The germline gives CDR1 SQVTM, CDR2 ANQGSEA. The CDR3 spans 13 residues. CDR3 nucleotide sequence: TGCAGCGGTAAGTGGCGGGAGAACACTGAAGCTTTCTTT. Its protein product is CSGKWRENTEAFF.

The rearrangement uses TRBV12-5 and TRBJ1-1; D is possibly TRBD1 (5 bases). The V gene's germline CDR1 is LGHNT and CDR2 FRNRAP. With 6 bases removed from V and 0 bases from J, the gap between germline ends came to 8 bases. The CDR3 length is 13 residues. The CDR3 region is CASGLDMNTEAFF. In nucleotides, the CDR3 is TGTGCTAGTGGACTGGACATGAACACTGAAGCTTTCTTT.

V is TRBV15 and J is TRBJ2-3, with D possibly TRBD2 on 6 matching bases. Per the germline V gene, CDR1 is LNHNV and CDR2 is YYDKDF (reference sequence). The CDR3 extends over 17 amino acids. V gave up 0 bases and J gave up 4 bases, with 17 bases separating them. In DNA, the CDR3 is TGTGCCACCAGCAGAGATCGAGGAGGGAGTATCGCAGATACGCAGTATTTT. Its translation: CATSRDRGGSIADTQYF.

The rearrangement uses TRBV5-1 and TRBJ1-1; D perhaps matches TRBD1 (5 bases). CDR1 and CDR2 (germline): SGHRS, YFSETQ. Trimming shortened V by 4 bases and J by 3 bases, and 13 bases separated the two germline ends. The CDR3 covers 14 residues. The CDR3 DNA sequence: TGCGCCAGCAGCGGGGGAGTCGGGGACACTGAAGCTTTCTTT. As protein: CASSGGVGDTEAFF.

This clonotype appeared a few times. The chain has TRBV6-5 and TRBJ2-3, with D maybe TRBD1 (5 bases). The CDR3 runs 14 residues. Trimming removed 5 bases from V and 3 bases from J, with 12 bases in between. Germline loops: CDR1 MNHEY, CDR2 SVGAGI. Written as DNA, the CDR3 is TGTGCCAGCAGTCCACAGGCTTGGACAGATACGCAGTATTTT. This gives the protein CASSPQAWTDTQYF.

This clonotype was seen a handful of times. The rearrangement joins TRBV6-5 to TRBJ2-5, with 9 positions matching TRBD1. The V gene end was trimmed by 5 bases and the J gene end by 7 bases; junction bases not matched to a gene: 11. This CDR3 has 15 amino acids. Germline loops: CDR1 MNHEY, CDR2 SVGAGI. CDR3: CASSRATGGLGTQYF. Written as DNA, the CDR3 is TGTGCCAGCAGTAGAGCCACAGGGGGCTTGGGGACCCAGTACTTC.

This clonotype was seen a handful of times. The V gene is TRBV11-2, the J gene TRBJ2-5; no firm D call. Matching the DNA end better, TRBJ2-7 makes the J call doubtful. CDR1 and CDR2 (germline): SGHAT, FQNNGV. The CDR3 spans 11 residues. CDR3 DNA sequence: TGTGCCAGCAGCTTCCCCAGCGAGCAGTACTTC. Amino acid sequence: CASSFPSEQYF.

This clonotype has just one count. The rearrangement joins TRBV20-1 to TRBJ2-5, with D perhaps TRBD1 or TRBD2 (6 bases each). Germline loops: CDR1 DFQATT, CDR2 SNEGSKA (reference sequence). Trimming took 3 bases from V and 5 from J, leaving 19 bases between them. The CDR3 extends over 15 amino acids. The CDR3 DNA reads TGCAGTGCTAGGAGGAGGGGGTTTGGACCGGAGACCCAGTACTTC. It is translated as CSARRRGFGPETQYF.

The V gene is TRBV11-2, the J gene TRBJ2-1; D is possibly TRBD1 (6 bases). Trimming cost V 0 bases and J 10 bases, with 16 bases left between them. CDR1 is SGHAT and CDR2 is FQNNGV in the germline V gene. The CDR3 totals 15 residues. CDR3 DNA sequence: TGTGCCAGCAGCTTAGAATCGGGACATCGTTCCGAGCAGTTCTTC. This gives the protein CASSLESGHRSEQFF.

This clonotype has just a few counts. This chain uses TRBV20-1 with TRBJ2-2; maybe TRBD2 (6 bases). Germline CDR1 is DFQATT and CDR2 is SNEGSKA (reference sequence). V was trimmed by 0 bases and J by 5 bases, leaving 16 bases between them. The CDR3 extends over 16 amino acids. CDR3 region: CSARDPGGLQTGELFF. In nucleotides, the CDR3 is TGCAGTGCTAGAGATCCTGGGGGGTTACAAACCGGGGAGCTGTTTTTT.

This chain links TRBV20-1 with TRBJ2-3, with 11 nucleotides matching TRBD2. Trimming at V came to 5 bases and at J to 2 bases, leaving 12 bases not matched to a gene. The CDR3 loop spans 17 amino acids. Germline lookup yields CDR1 DFQATT and CDR2 SNEGSKA (reference sequence). In DNA form, the CDR3 reads TGCAGTGCTCGGACTAGCGGGCCTGGGGGTTCCACAGATACGCAGTATTTT. Translated, it gives CSARTSGPGGSTDTQYF.

This clonotype was counted ten times or more. This sequence joins TRBV29-1 and TRBJ2-3, with 8 nucleotides matching TRBD1. Germline CDR1 SQVTM, CDR2 ANQGSEA. V dropped 6 bases and J dropped 4; count of bases not matched to a gene: 3. This CDR3 region has 12 residues. The CDR3 DNA is TGCAGCGTGAGGACAGGGTCAGATACGCAGTATTTT. Translation: CSVRTGSDTQYF.

CDR3 loop: CAISQRENTGELFF. The CDR3 DNA reads as TGTGCCATCAGCCAGCGGGAAAACACCGGGGAGCTGTTTTTT. V gene TRBV10-3 combines with J gene TRBJ2-2; 7 positions match TRBD2. Germline CDR1 and CDR2: ENHRY and SYGVKD. The V and J ends lost 6 bases and 2 bases, in that order; junction bases with no gene match: 3. The CDR3 consists of 14 residues.

With regard to this clonotype: One end of the junction fails to match germline, which may point to a read error. V usage is TRBV3-1 and J usage is TRBJ2-5, with D possibly matching TRBD2 (7 bases). The germline gives CDR1 LGHDT, CDR2 YNNKEL (reference sequence). The CDR3 length is 15 residues. The CDR3 loop reads CASSPPEGGQETQYF. For the CDR3, the DNA is TGTGCCAGCAGCCCCCCCGAGGGGGGGCAAGAGACTCAGTACTTC.

This clonotype was observed a few times. The rearrangement uses TRBV3-1 and TRBJ2-3, with TRBD2 identical over 11 bases. Per germline, CDR1 LGHDT and CDR2 YNNKEL (reference sequence). This CDR3 contains 15 residues. Trimming took 2 bases from V and 7 from J; bases not matched to a gene: 5. CDR3: CASSQSTSGSYTQYF. CDR3 in DNA: TGTGCCAGCAGCCAATCAACTAGCGGGAGTTATACGCAGTATTTT.

This clonotype was detected only a few times. The chain is built from TRBV7-9 and TRBJ2-7; no firm D call. This CDR3 has 14 residues. Trimming removed 3 bases at V and 2 bases at J, with 11 bases between. CDR1 is SEHNR and CDR2 is FQNEAQ in the germline V gene (reference sequence). The CDR3 DNA reads TGTGCCAGCAGCTTTGGTCCTGGAGCCTACGAGCAGTACTTC. Encoded protein: CASSFGPGAYEQYF.

As concerns this clonotype: One end of the junction does not line up with germline, which may come from a read error. The chain carries TRBV7-2 and TRBJ2-5, with D perhaps TRBD2 (6 bases). The assigned J gene may be wrong: the sequence end matches TRBJ2-7 better. Germline CDR1 reads SGHTA; CDR2 reads FQGNSA. The CDR3 spans 14 residues. The CDR3 nucleotides are TGTGCCGGCAGCTTAGCGGCTAGGAGGGGCGAGCAGTACTTC. Translation gives CAGSLAARRGEQYF.

The rearrangement links TRBV5-1 to TRBJ2-1; D is unclear. Germline V lookup: CDR1 SGHRS, CDR2 YFSETQ. Trimming pared 4 bases from V and 10 bases from J, leaving 15 bases between. The CDR3 covers 13 residues. The chain's CDR3 is CASSMPGPGEQFF. The CDR3 region has the DNA TGCGCCAGCAGCATGCCGGGCCCCGGGGAGCAGTTCTTC.

This chain joins TRBV10-1 and TRBJ1-2; tentatively, D is TRBD1 (5 bases). CDR3 length: 14 residues. Germline values: CDR1 WNHNN, CDR2 SYGVQD (reference sequence). V lost 6 bases to trimming and J lost 3 bases, with 14 bases between them. CDR3 residues: CASSLRDPYYGYTF. The CDR3, as DNA: TGCGCCAGCAGCCTCCGGGACCCCTACTATGGCTACACCTTC.

This clonotype was observed a single time. The chain links TRBV7-6 to TRBJ2-3, with D possibly matching TRBD1 (5 bases). Germline V gives CDR1 SGHVS, CDR2 FNYEAQ. The CDR3 covers 13 residues. The V and J ends lost 4 bases and 6 bases respectively, with 11 bases between them. This chain's CDR3 is CASSSQKGDTQYF. CDR3 bases: TGTGCCAGCAGCTCGCAGAAGGGGGATACGCAGTATTTT.

Remarks on this clonotype: Mismatch with germline at one junction end may stem from a read error. The rearrangement links TRBV6-4 to TRBJ2-1, with 7 bases identical to TRBD1. This CDR3 has 15 amino acids. The germline V gene has CDR1 MRHNA and CDR2 SNTAGT. The CDR3 is CASSPDRTNYNERFF. Here the CDR3 DNA reads TGTGCCAGCAGCCCGGACAGGACGAACTACAATGAGCGGTTCTTC.

The chain employs TRBV5-5 and TRBJ2-1; 8 bases are a match to TRBD2. CDR1 and CDR2 (germline): SGHKS, YYEKEE (reference sequence). J was trimmed by 6 bases and V by 2 bases; bases with no gene match: 13. The CDR3 runs 17 residues. The CDR3 DNA is TGTGCCAGCAGCTTTGGGCGCGGGGGGCCGGACGGCAATGAGCAGTTCTTC. Protein: CASSFGRGGPDGNEQFF.

The rearrangement links TRBV4-1 to TRBJ1-5; D is ambiguous. The CDR3 sequence is 13 residues long. CDR1 and CDR2 from the germline V gene are MGHRA and YSYEKL. V was clipped by 0 bases and J by 7 bases, with 7 bases between them. CDR3 nucleotide sequence: TGCGCCAGCAGCCAAGATCCCAGCCAGCCCCAGCATTTT. Its protein product is CASSQDPSQPQHF.

This clonotype occurred a few times. The rearrangement joins TRBV5-1 to TRBJ1-5; the match to TRBD1 covers 7 bases. V shed 2 bases and J 5 bases; nucleotides not matched to a gene: 7. Germline V gene data show CDR1 as SGHRS and CDR2 as YFSETQ. This CDR3 is 15 amino acids long. CDR3 region: CASSFSGQHHQPQHF. CDR3 bases: TGCGCCAGCAGCTTTTCGGGACAGCATCATCAGCCCCAGCATTTT.

This clonotype was observed a handful of times. The rearrangement joins TRBV7-2 to TRBJ2-5, with 8 bases lining up with TRBD1. Germline V gene data show CDR1 as SGHTA and CDR2 as FQGNSA. V trimming: 1 base; J trimming: 5 bases; junction bases outside the gene matches: 9. CDR3 size: 16 residues. The CDR3 bases are TGTGCCAGCAGCTTAGGGGTCAGGGGGCTGTATGAGACCCAGTACTTC. Amino acid sequence: CASSLGVRGLYETQYF.

Concerning this clonotype itself: One end of the junction does not line up with germline, which may come from a read error. This chain joins TRBV3-1 and TRBJ1-4; no clear D. The CDR3 length is 14 residues. Germline V CDR1 and CDR2: LGHDT, YNNKEL (reference sequence). Here the CDR3 DNA reads TGTGCCAGCAGCATTAGATACACTAATGAAAAGCTGTTTTTT. It specifies CASSIRYTNEKLFF.